This T cell receptor (beta chain) was sequenced for a study of control samples from healthy donors and cancer patients (dated by TCRdb to between 2020 and 2021). On this clone itself: It lacks a known antigen. Nothing much larger sits one base from this clone, and base qualities are not available.

The library was generated by the immunoSEQ multiplex PCR assay. TCRdb stores this immuneACCESS table with in-frame sequences only. Part of the clones is absent; in the studies checked, under half of the shortfall reflects unresolved V genes, and no reason is known for the rest. The sample table lists roughly 120,000 clones, 85% to 90% of them with a count of one. The ten largest make up around 1.1% of the sample. The CDR3, cysteine through phenylalanine, is 13 amino acids long. CDR3 DNA is the only sequence kept; it has 39 bases, read in frame from the first base. The germline ends are 7 bases apart after V is trimmed by 1 base and J by 4 bases. Per the germline V gene (reference sequence), LGHDT is the CDR1 and YNNKEL is the CDR2.

Specimen: PBMCs. This sequence uses TRBV3-1 (or the pseudogene TRBV3-2) and TRBJ2-5, with TRBD2 perhaps the D gene, on 6 matching bases. The sequence derives from a woman aged 45-65 years with colorectal cancer. The CDR3 protein: CASSQGGVETQYF. DNA sequence: TGTGCCAGCAGCCAAGGGGGGGTAGAGACCCAGTACTTC.